The present T cell receptor (beta chain) was sequenced within a study of T cells of healthy individuals. A single record per CDR3 protein comes from TCRdb applying MiXCR to the 5' RACE reads. The sample comprises tens of thousands of distinct CDR3 sequences, about 16% of which are singletons, and approximately 4.6% rests with the top ten. Per germline, CDR1 SGHRS and CDR2 YFSETQ. V was shortened by 0 bases and J by 0 bases, with 6 bases between the two germline ends. The CDR3 covers 14 residues. This clonotype was obtained from a human donor in good health. The chain uses TRBV5-1 and TRBJ1-1; no clear D. CDR3 region: CASSLGGMNTEAFF. The DNA of the CDR3 is TGCGCCAGCAGCTTGGGGGGAATGAACACTGAAGCTTTCTTT.